A single sample is the source of the 3 T cell receptor beta chains below, sequenced in a study of Graves' ophthalmopathy and Graves' hyperthyroidism. Amplified TCR beta CDR3 regions were obtained using RNA transcripts as template. In the first round, RT-PCR was carried out with HTBI primers, and a multiplex PCR formed the second round. TCRdb independently ran MiXCR on the multiplex PCR reads; one entry per CDR3 protein. Of over a million distinct CDR3 sequences listed, approximately 35% are singletons. Material: peripheral blood or thyroid tissue (not recorded which). The receptors derive from an adult man with Graves' hyperthyroidism.

Ten or more counts support this clonotype. The chain combines TRBV10-1 with TRBJ2-2, with 11 nucleotides matching TRBD1. Germline V gene sequence: CDR1 WNHNN, CDR2 SYGVQD (reference sequence). The CDR3 extends over 15 amino acids. V was clipped by 3 bases and J by 7 bases; unmatched bases: 4. CDR3 in DNA: TGCGCCAGCAGTGACCGGACAGGGGGCCACGGGGAGCTGTTTTTT. Protein: CASSDRTGGHGELFF.

This rearrangement joins TRBV7-2 to TRBJ2-7, with D possibly matching TRBD2 (6 bases). The J call is in doubt because the DNA end fits TRBJ2-1 better. This CDR3 has 15 residues. Germline V CDR1 and CDR2: SGHTA, FQGNSA. As DNA, the CDR3 is TGTGCCAGCAGCTTCTCAGCGGGCATAGGAAATGAGCAGTTCTTC. This translates into CASSFSAGIGNEQFF.

The J gene is TRBJ1-4, the V gene TRBV9; perhaps TRBD1 as D (5 bases). The V gene lost 3 bases and the J gene lost 3 bases, with 9 bases spanning the gap. CDR1 is SGDLS, CDR2 YYNGEE, per germline. The CDR3 extends over 14 amino acids. CDR3 residues: CASSEGTANEKLFF. The CDR3 region has the DNA TGTGCCAGCAGCGAGGGGACGGCTAATGAAAAACTGTTTTTT.